These 23 T cell receptor beta chains share one sample of origin, sequenced in a study of vaccination effects on CD4 cells after COVID-19. The assay was immunoSEQ multiplex PCR, and TCRdb's table has in-frame clones only and misses some. The sample yields tens of thousands of clones, around 70% seen once. Before sequencing took place, the ViraFEST assay used viral peptide pools to expand antigen-specific CD4+ T cells. CD4+ T cells were isolated after roughly nine days of culture. BNT162b2 vaccine or mRNA-1273 vaccine was given to participants in two doses. The antigens these receptors bind are not known. Sequencing was performed on CD4+ T cells from PBMCs cultured with HCoV-OC43 spike peptides, taken after COVID-19 vaccination. This sample's subset: HCoV-OC43 spike overlapping peptide pool stimulation. Source of these receptors: a human donor who received a COVID-19 vaccine.

This clone was seen more than once but under ten times. V usage is TRBV7-9 and J usage is TRBJ2-1; perhaps TRBD2 as D (7 bases). The CDR3 runs to 12 residues. Germline CDR1 SEHNR, CDR2 FQNEAQ (reference sequence). V lost 3 bases and J 16 bases, leaving 16 bases between the germline ends. The CDR3 DNA sequence: TGTGCCAGCAGCTTTCAGAAGGGGGGGCACTTCTTC. It is translated as CASSFQKGGHFF.

This CDR3 is CASSLVSAGGNEQYF. The DNA of the CDR3 is TGTGCCAGCAGCTTAGTATCAGCGGGAGGGAACGAGCAGTACTTC. The V gene is TRBV7-2, the J gene TRBJ2-7; TRBD2 matches 10 bases. CDR3 size: 15 residues. Germline loops: CDR1 SGHTA, CDR2 FQGNSA. Germline trimming cut 1 base from V and 5 bases from J; bases unmatched to any gene: 5. The full variable domain, rest sourced from reference TRBV7-2 and TRBJ2-7, is GAGVSQSPSNKVTEKGKDVELRCDPISGHTALYWYRQSLGQGLEFLIYFQGNSAPDKSGLPSDRFSAERTGGSVSTLTIQRTQQEDSAVYLCASSLVSAGGNEQYFGPGTRLTVT.

The chain recombines TRBV18 with TRBJ2-5; D remains unclear. Germline assignment: CDR1 KGHSH and CDR2 LQKENI. V was shortened by 3 bases and J by 5 bases, with 13 bases between the two germline ends. This CDR3 comprises 14 residues. The CDR3 loop is CASSPGFEGETQYF. The DNA for the CDR3 is TGTGCCAGCTCACCGGGTTTCGAAGGGGAGACCCAGTACTTC.

This sequence joins TRBV6-5 and TRBJ1-6; 8 nucleotides match TRBD1. V lost 0 bases to trimming and J lost 9 bases; unmatched junction nucleotides: 4. The CDR3 is 15 residues long. The germline CDR1 and CDR2 sequences are MNHEY and SVGAGI. The CDR3 region is CASSYSGQGSSPLHF. DNA for the CDR3: TGTGCCAGCAGTTACTCCGGACAGGGAAGTTCACCCCTCCACTTT.

This chain links TRBV2 with TRBJ1-1; 7 positions match TRBD1. Germline V gives CDR1 SNHLY, CDR2 FYNNEI. This CDR3 comprises 14 residues. With V trimmed by 7 bases and J by 5 bases, 10 bases remained unmatched. The CDR3 is CASTQGGGATEAFF. In nucleotides, the CDR3 is TGTGCCAGCACCCAAGGAGGGGGCGCGACTGAAGCTTTCTTT. Supplemented by reference TRBV2 and TRBJ1-1, the full variable domain reads EPEVTQTPSHQVTQMGQEVILRCVPISNHLYFYWYRQILGQKVEFLVSFYNNEISEKSEIFDDQFSVERPDGSNFTLKIRSTKLEDSAMYFCASTQGGGATEAFFGQGTRLTVV.

J is TRBJ1-1 and V is TRBV5-1; D is unresolved. Trimming cost V 0 bases and J 5 bases, with 8 bases left between them. Germline CDR1 reads SGHRS; CDR2 reads YFSETQ. The CDR3 has 13 amino acids. In DNA form, the CDR3 reads TGCGCCAGCAGCTTGGAATTCGGGACTGAAGCTTTCTTT. It is translated as CASSLEFGTEAFF.

This clone was counted between two and nine times. The chain carries TRBV2 and TRBJ2-7; TRBD1 matches at 7 bases. V shed 6 bases, J shed 4 bases, and the junction held 9 bases outside the gene matches. CDR3 length equals 14 residues. CDR1 and CDR2 (germline): SNHLY, FYNNEI. In DNA form, the CDR3 reads TGTGCCAGCAGATACGAACAGGGGCTGTACGAGCAGTACTTC. It yields the protein CASRYEQGLYEQYF.

The chain employs TRBV5-1 and TRBJ2-5, with D possibly TRBD1 on 7 matching bases. V lost 5 bases and J 5 bases, leaving 10 bases between the germline ends. Germline V gives CDR1 SGHRS, CDR2 YFSETQ. The CDR3 is made up of 12 amino acids. CDR3 region: CASREGQETQYF. CDR3 sequence (DNA): TGCGCCAGCAGGGAGGGACAGGAGACCCAGTACTTC.

The gene calls are TRBV5-1 and TRBJ2-7, with 8 nucleotides matching TRBD2. V was pared by 6 bases and J by 7 bases, with 15 bases of the junction left unmatched. CDR1 SGHRS and CDR2 YFSETQ come from the germline V gene. The CDR3 is 15 residues long. The CDR3 loop is CASTPVAGNPGEQYF. CDR3 DNA sequence: TGCGCCAGCACCCCGGTAGCGGGAAATCCGGGGGAGCAGTACTTC.

The chain couples TRBV2 to TRBJ2-4; 8 positions match TRBD2. The germline V gene has CDR1 SNHLY and CDR2 FYNNEI. Losses at the gene ends were 10 bases for V and 8 bases for J; bases not matched to a gene: 13. There are 14 residues in the CDR3. CDR3 DNA: TGTGCCACCTCACGAGAACGGGGGGGGGACATTCAGTACTTC. This encodes CATSRERGGDIQYF.

This clone came up a few times. The chain combines TRBV12-3 or TRBV12-4 with TRBJ1-5; D unclear. With 7 bases removed from V and 13 bases from J, the gap between germline ends came to 14 bases. The CDR3 loop spans 11 amino acids. Here the CDR3 reads CASTFGETQHF. The CDR3 DNA reads TGTGCCAGCACTTTCGGGGAAACGCAGCATTTT.

The chain combines TRBV4-1 with TRBJ2-7; 11 nucleotides line up with TRBD2. This CDR3 comprises 15 residues. Germline V CDR1 and CDR2: MGHRA, YSYEKL. Trimming cost V 2 bases and J 7 bases; bases outside gene matches: 7. The DNA of the CDR3 is TGCGCCAGCAGCCAACTAGCGGGGGGCCCCTTTGAGCAGTACTTC. It translates to CASSQLAGGPFEQYF.

This chain connects TRBV14 to TRBJ2-2; a weak D match, TRBD2 (6 bases). Germline CDR1 reads SGHDN; CDR2 reads FVKESK. The CDR3 sequence is 12 residues long. The germline V and J ends were trimmed by 6 bases and 14 bases, with 16 bases remaining between them. CDR3 bases: TGTGCCAGCAGTTTGAAGCGCGGGGTTCTGTTTTTT. Amino acids: CASSLKRGVLFF. The complete variable domain, with remaining parts taken from reference TRBV14 and TRBJ2-2, reads EAGVTQFPSHSVIEKGQTVTLRCDPISGHDNLYWYRRVMGKEIKFLLHFVKESKQDESGMPNNRFLAERTGGTYSTLKVQPAELEDSGVYFCASSLKRGVLFFGEGSRLTVL.

A few counts support this clone. The CDR3 sequence: CASSQVRAGGKFF. The DNA of the CDR3 is TGTGCCAGCAGCCAAGTACGAGCGGGGGGGAAGTTCTTC. The rearrangement uses TRBV14 and TRBJ2-1; TRBD2 aligns across 10 bases. The germline V gene encodes CDR1 SGHDN and CDR2 FVKESK. Germline trimming cut 1 base from V and 14 bases from J; bases unmatched to any gene: 5. The CDR3 has 13 amino acids.

This chain's CDR3 is CATSRDGWAGTGELFF. The CDR3 DNA sequence: TGTGCCACCAGCAGAGATGGCTGGGCGGGGACCGGGGAGCTGTTTTTT. The rearrangement uses TRBV15 and TRBJ2-2, with TRBD2 as a possible D gene (6 bases). Germline V gives CDR1 LNHNV, CDR2 YYDKDF (reference sequence). Trimming pared 0 bases from V and 5 bases from J, leaving 13 bases between. The CDR3 is made up of 16 amino acids.

This clone was seen a handful of times. The genes are TRBV5-1 and TRBJ1-2; the D is unclear. V was trimmed by 5 bases and J by 2 bases, leaving 19 bases between them. CDR1 SGHRS and CDR2 YFSETQ come from the germline V gene. The CDR3 covers 16 residues. The CDR3 reads CASRSGRGINNYGYTF. The CDR3 DNA is TGCGCCAGCAGGTCCGGGAGAGGGATTAACAACTATGGCTACACCTTC.

The genes are TRBV6-5 and TRBJ1-6; 7 nucleotides align to TRBD1. Germline CDR1 MNHEY, CDR2 SVGAGI. The CDR3 consists of 16 residues. The V and J ends lost 2 bases and 9 bases, in that order; junction bases with no gene match: 10. This chain's CDR3 is CASSYANRGSGSPLHF. The CDR3 region has the DNA TGTGCCAGCAGTTACGCTAACAGGGGTTCGGGTTCACCCCTCCACTTT.

V is TRBV6-1 and J is TRBJ1-2; 8 bases map to TRBD1. The length of the CDR3 is 15 residues. Per the germline V gene, CDR1 is MNHNS and CDR2 is SASEGT. Trimming cost V 2 bases and J 1 base; bases outside gene matches: 3. The chain's CDR3 is CASSELDRDNYGYTF. CDR3 in DNA: TGTGCCAGCAGTGAATTGGACAGGGATAACTATGGCTACACCTTC.

The chain has TRBV29-1 and TRBJ2-5; no clear D gene. Germline loops: CDR1 SQVTM, CDR2 ANQGSEA. This CDR3 is built from 13 residues. V dropped 3 bases and J dropped 1 base, with 9 bases sitting between them. CDR3 bases: TGCAGCGTTGATCTCCAGAGCCAAGAGACCCAGTACTTC. Translation gives CSVDLQSQETQYF.

This clone was counted once. This chain links TRBV12-5 with TRBJ1-6; no clear D gene. The ends were cut back, 6 bases at V and 6 bases at J, with 9 bases in the middle. This CDR3 contains 13 residues. Per the germline V gene, CDR1 is LGHNT and CDR2 is FRNRAP. This CDR3 reads CASGSGPNSPLHF. Written as DNA, the CDR3 is TGTGCTAGTGGCTCCGGGCCTAATTCACCCCTCCACTTT.

This clone was seen a handful of times. The V call is TRBV7-2, the J call TRBJ2-3; D gene unclear. The CDR3 extends over 14 amino acids. Germline CDR1 is SGHTA and CDR2 is FQGNSA. Trimming left V 5 bases short and J 4 bases short, with 13 bases between. In DNA, the CDR3 is TGTGCCAGCAGCCCATACGTCGGCCCAGATACGCAGTATTTT. Residues: CASSPYVGPDTQYF.

This clone was observed a single time. The chain carries TRBV27 and TRBJ1-4; D remains ambiguous. Germline-derived CDR1 and CDR2 are MNHEY and SMNVEV (reference sequence). Trimming took 3 bases from V and 6 from J, leaving 11 bases between them. CDR3 length: 14 amino acids. Here the CDR3 reads CASSLLSGDEKLFF. CDR3 sequence (DNA): TGTGCCAGCAGTTTGCTTAGCGGGGATGAAAAACTGTTTTTT.

The chain recombines TRBV5-1 with TRBJ1-4; 10 positions match TRBD1. Per the germline V gene, CDR1 is SGHRS and CDR2 is YFSETQ. The J segment lost 7 bases and the V segment lost 0 bases, leaving 6 bases of the junction unmatched. The CDR3 sequence is 16 residues long. The CDR3 sequence: CASSLAGTGDSEKLFF. For the CDR3, the DNA is TGCGCCAGCAGCTTGGCTGGGACAGGGGATAGTGAAAAACTGTTTTTT. The whole variable domain, filled in from reference TRBV5-1 and TRBJ1-4, reads KAGVTQTPRYLIKTRGQQVTLSCSPISGHRSVSWYQQTPGQGLQFLFEYFSETQRNKGNFPGRFSGRQFSNSRSEMNVSTLELGDSALYLCASSLAGTGDSEKLFFGSGTQLSVL.